The source of this T cell receptor (beta chain) is a study of vaccination and CD4 T cells after COVID-19. This clonotype showed up just a few times. The antigen is undetermined. The CDR3 length is 17 residues. Described time point: late sampling 161 to 241 days after vaccination in three convalescent patients. Indicated treatment: roughly 10-day PBMC culture with coronavirus spike peptide pools or control peptides (ViraFEST assay). ViraFEST sequenced TCRs after peptide-pool expansion of antigen-specific T cells. The Oncomine TCR Beta short-read assay sequenced DNA from cultured CD4+ T cells. TCRdb reprocessed the PCR reads with MiXCR, giving one entry per CDR3 protein. The sample holds 20,000 to 25,000 distinct CDR3 sequences, 46% seen once.

The specimen was CD4+ T cells from blood, cultured in vitro, collected about 7 months after SARS-CoV-2 vaccination. This sequence joins TRBV21-1 and TRBJ1-5. TRBV21-1 is a pseudogene segment. The TCR originated in a human donor who had recovered from COVID-19. CDR3 in amino acids: CASSKDRKSGYNQPQHF. CDR3 sequence (DNA): TGTGCCAGCAGCAAAGATAGGAAGTCAGGATACAATCAGCCCCAGCATTTT.